These 2 T cell receptor beta chains originate from one sample sequenced in a study of blood T cell repertoires in COVID-19. Generated by immunoSEQ multiplex PCR, the TCRdb table keeps only in-frame clones and is missing some. The table includes about 160,000 clones, 80% to 90% detected once. The sample comprised peripheral blood. The receptors were gathered from a young man with COVID-19, enrolled during active disease.

CDR3 DNA sequence: TGTGCCAGCCAGCCCGGACTAGTGGGGGAGCAGTACTTC. This codes for CASQPGLVGEQYF. This rearrangement joins TRBV27 to TRBJ2-7, with 7 bases lining up with TRBD2. Losses at the gene ends were 8 bases for V and 7 bases for J; bases not matched to a gene: 11. Germline V lookup: CDR1 MNHEY, CDR2 SMNVEV (reference sequence). The CDR3 length is 13 residues.

The gene calls are TRBV9 and TRBJ2-1, with D maybe TRBD1 (5 bases). Trimming took off 0 bases at V and 7 bases at J, with 11 bases between the two ends. Per germline, CDR1 SGDLS and CDR2 YYNGEE. The CDR3 covers 14 residues. The CDR3 DNA reads as TGTGCCAGCAGCGTAGAAGGGGCGTCAAATGAGCAGTTCTTC. Its protein product is CASSVEGASNEQFF.